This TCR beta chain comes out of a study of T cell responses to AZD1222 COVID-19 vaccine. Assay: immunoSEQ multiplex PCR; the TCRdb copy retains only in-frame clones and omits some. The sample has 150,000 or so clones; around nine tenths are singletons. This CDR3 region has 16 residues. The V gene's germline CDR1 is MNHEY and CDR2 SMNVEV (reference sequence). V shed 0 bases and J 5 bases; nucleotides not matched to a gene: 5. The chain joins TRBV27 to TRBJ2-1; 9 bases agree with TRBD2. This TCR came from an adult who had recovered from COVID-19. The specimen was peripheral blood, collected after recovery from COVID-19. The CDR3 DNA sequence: TGTGCCAGCAGTTTATCTAGCGGGGGCTTTCACAATGAGCAGTTCTTC. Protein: CASSLSSGGFHNEQFF.